What follows are 11 T cell receptor beta chains derived from one specimen sequenced in a study of T cells in Graves' hyperthyroidism and ophthalmopathy. There were TCR beta CDR3 regions amplified from RNA transcripts. A set of HTBI primers served as the primers for a first-round RT-PCR of the TCR CDR3. TCRdb redid the calling of the multiplex PCR reads with MiXCR, one entry per CDR3 protein. The data hold around 690,000 distinct CDR3 sequences, with approximately 15% observed a single time. What was sequenced was blood. The receptors shown here come from a man in his fifties with Graves' hyperthyroidism.

V is TRBV30 and J is TRBJ1-2; 9 nucleotides agree with TRBD1. The CDR3 has 12 residues. Germline V CDR1 and CDR2: GTSNPN, SVGIG (reference sequence). The V segment lost 3 bases and the J segment 8 bases; nucleotides outside the gene matches: 4. Here the CDR3 DNA reads TGTGCCTGGAGCCGGACAGGGGAAGGCTACACCTTC. This gives the protein CAWSRTGEGYTF.

This clonotype has ten or more counts. The chain carries TRBV27 and TRBJ2-1, with 13 bases fitting TRBD2. CDR3 size: 16 residues. CDR1 is MNHEY, CDR2 SMNVEV, per germline (reference sequence). J was trimmed by 10 bases and V by 1 base; bases with no gene match: 7. The CDR3, as DNA: TGTGCCAGCAGTTTATATCCGGGACTAGCGGGATTCGAGCAGTTCTTC. This sequence encodes CASSLYPGLAGFEQFF.

This clonotype was found many times. The chain combines TRBV6-1 with TRBJ1-1, with 7 bases that match TRBD1. CDR3 length: 16 residues. Per the germline V gene, CDR1 is MNHNS and CDR2 is SASEGT. V shed 6 bases and J 2 bases; nucleotides not matched to a gene: 12. This CDR3 reads CASRNRDRGLNTEAFF. CDR3 bases: TGTGCCAGCAGAAACCGGGACAGAGGACTTAACACTGAAGCTTTCTTT.

The sample holds many counts of this clonotype. The rearrangement joins TRBV2 to TRBJ2-1; 8 bases fit TRBD1. Per the germline V gene, CDR1 is SNHLY and CDR2 is FYNNEI. This CDR3 contains 13 residues. V was pared by 4 bases and J by 8 bases, with 4 bases of the junction left unmatched. The CDR3 spells CASSAGQGDEQFF. The CDR3 nucleotides read TGTGCCAGCAGTGCTGGACAGGGTGATGAGCAGTTCTTC.

This clonotype was observed many times. This sequence joins TRBV2 and TRBJ2-1, with 8 positions matching TRBD2. This CDR3 has 15 residues. Germline loops: CDR1 SNHLY, CDR2 FYNNEI. The J segment lost 2 bases and the V segment lost 3 bases, leaving 3 bases of the junction unmatched. CDR3 amino acids: CASSEVSGTYNEQFF. The CDR3 DNA follows: TGTGCCAGCAGTGAGGTTAGCGGGACCTACAATGAGCAGTTCTTC.

The chain uses TRBV5-5 and TRBJ2-5; no clear D. CDR3 length: 18 amino acids. The germline V and J ends were trimmed by 1 base and 7 bases, with 26 bases remaining between them. The germline gives CDR1 SGHKS, CDR2 YYEKEE (reference sequence). The DNA for the CDR3 is TGTGCCAGCAGCTTGTTCGGTCCCGCGGCAACCAAACCGGGGACCCAGTACTTC. Protein sequence: CASSLFGPAATKPGTQYF. The variable domain in full, completed from reference TRBV5-5 and TRBJ2-5, reads DAGVTQSPTHLIKTRGQQVTLRCSPISGHKSVSWYQQVLGQGPQFIFQYYEKEERGRGNFPDRFSARQFPNYSSELNVNALLLGDSALYLCASSLFGPAATKPGTQYFGPGTRLLVL.

This clonotype was seen many times. The chain joins TRBV28 to TRBJ1-3; D is undetermined. The germline V and J ends were trimmed by 5 bases and 0 bases, with 14 bases remaining between them. Germline lookup yields CDR1 MDHEN and CDR2 SYDVKM. The CDR3 consists of 16 residues. CDR3 sequence reads: CASSLGGANSGNTIYF. CDR3 nucleotide sequence: TGTGCCAGCAGTCTTGGCGGTGCCAACTCTGGAAACACCATATATTTT. The full variable domain, with the rest looked up from reference TRBV28 and TRBJ1-3, is DVKVTQSSRYLVKRTGEKVFLECVQDMDHENMFWYRQDPGLGLRLIYFSYDVKMKEKGDIPEGYSVSREKKERFSLILESASTNQTSMYLCASSLGGANSGNTIYFGEGSWLTVV.

The chain's CDR3 is CASSQEPDRYEKLFF. In DNA form, the CDR3 reads TGCGCCAGCAGCCAAGAACCGGACCGTTATGAAAAACTGTTTTTT. The rearrangement joins TRBV4-3 to TRBJ1-4; D remains ambiguous. Per germline, CDR1 LGHNA and CDR2 YSLEER. Trimming removed 0 bases from V and 6 bases from J, with 11 bases in between. The CDR3 spans 15 residues.

This clonotype was detected only a few times. CDR3 in DNA: TGTGCCAGCAGCTTTATGGGGGGCGGCTATGGCTACACCTTC. It codes for CASSFMGGGYGYTF. The J gene is TRBJ1-2, the V gene TRBV5-4; maybe TRBD1 (6 bases). This CDR3 comprises 14 residues. Trimming shortened V by 2 bases and J by 4 bases, and 12 bases separated the two germline ends. Germline assignment: CDR1 SGHNT and CDR2 YYREEE (reference sequence).

This clonotype has only a few counts. The rearrangement links TRBV20-1 to TRBJ2-7, with D possibly being TRBD1 (7 bases). The CDR3 length is 15 residues. V gave up 1 base and J gave up 6 bases, with 19 bases separating them. Germline values: CDR1 DFQATT, CDR2 SNEGSKA (reference sequence). This chain's CDR3 is CSARVNSGGPSEQYF. CDR3 DNA: TGCAGTGCTAGAGTGAATTCAGGGGGGCCCAGCGAGCAGTACTTC.

The V and J genes are TRBV3-1 and TRBJ2-7; TRBD2 is a possible D gene (5 bases). Trimming removed 3 bases from V and 3 bases from J, with 12 bases in between. Germline CDR1 and CDR2: LGHDT and YNNKEL (reference sequence). This CDR3 region has 14 residues. For the CDR3, the DNA is TGTGCCAGCAGCCATAGGGAGCGGCACTACGAGCAGTACTTC. It codes for CASSHRERHYEQYF.